This note documents a single T cell receptor (beta chain) sequence. Its target is not known. The data stem from a study of shared clonotypes between healthy human individuals. About the study: A few men and two women, aged 18 to 49, were donors.

The data were produced by immunoSEQ multiplex PCR, yet TCRdb's version contains in-frame clones alone and is incomplete. The sample gives roughly 2.4 million clones, nearly 97% of which show up once; around 0.13% is in the top ten. Study-wide findings and caveats: Owing to a small donor count, the genetic and exposure-history diversity represented was limited.

This receptor was taken from a young man in good health. Sequenced sample: naive CD4+ T cells sorted from blood. Noted subset: CD45RA+ positively selected.

The CDR3 DNA follows: TGTGCCAGCAGGACAGAAGCTAACTATGGCTACACCTTC. Translation: CASRTEANYGYTF. V and J are TRBV6-1 and TRBJ1-2; maybe TRBD1 (5 bases). From germline, CDR1 is MNHNS and CDR2 SASEGT. The CDR3 runs 13 residues. Trimming removed 6 bases from V and 0 bases from J, with 8 bases in between.